This TCR beta chain emerged from a study of blood T cell repertoires in COVID-19. Measured with immunoSEQ multiplex PCR; TCRdb has only the in-frame clones, and not every one. The sample has approximately 300,000 clones, 85% seen once. Sequences were obtained from PBMCs or T cells enriched from blood (not recorded which). This TCR derives from a woman under 40 who had been exposed to COVID-19.

CDR3 in amino acids: CASSPRTGGSDTQYF. The DNA of the CDR3 is TGTGCCAGCAGCCCGAGGACAGGGGGCTCAGATACGCAGTATTTT. The rearrangement joins TRBV7-8 to TRBJ2-3, with TRBD1 identical over 11 bases. The germline gives CDR1 SGHVS, CDR2 FQNEAQ. The CDR3 spans 15 residues. Trimming cost V 5 bases and J 4 bases; bases outside gene matches: 5.